This paragraph reports one T cell receptor beta chain. Its target is unknown. The source of the sample is a study of T-cell memory formation after mild COVID-19. Across the study: TCR clusters largely stayed donor specific.

Amplification by 5'RACE using constant-segment primers produced TCR alpha and TCR beta cDNA libraries that carried sample barcodes and UMIs. A single record per CDR3 protein comes from TCRdb applying MiXCR to the 5' RACE reads. The sample has 380,000 or so distinct CDR3 sequences, about 13% seen once. The CDR3 is made up of 14 amino acids. Trimming left V 5 bases short and J 8 bases short, with 19 bases between. Germline loops: CDR1 SQVTM, CDR2 ANQGSEA. Overall study findings and caveats: Detection of some responders pre-infection suggested pre-existing cross-reactive memory T cells participated. CD8+ contracting clones occupied EMRA, while CD4+ ones occupied mainly CM and EM.

The chain joins TRBV29-1 to TRBJ2-1; D is undetermined. The receptor comes from a man between 18 and 35 years old who had mild COVID-19 (a few samples of this study predate the infection). Cell type and time point are not known. Sequencing was done on a sample of PBMCs or a T cell subset sorted from them (not recorded which). The CDR3 bases are TGCAGCGTTTTAACTGGCAGAACTACGGATGAGCAGTTCTTC. Translating it yields CSVLTGRTTDEQFF.